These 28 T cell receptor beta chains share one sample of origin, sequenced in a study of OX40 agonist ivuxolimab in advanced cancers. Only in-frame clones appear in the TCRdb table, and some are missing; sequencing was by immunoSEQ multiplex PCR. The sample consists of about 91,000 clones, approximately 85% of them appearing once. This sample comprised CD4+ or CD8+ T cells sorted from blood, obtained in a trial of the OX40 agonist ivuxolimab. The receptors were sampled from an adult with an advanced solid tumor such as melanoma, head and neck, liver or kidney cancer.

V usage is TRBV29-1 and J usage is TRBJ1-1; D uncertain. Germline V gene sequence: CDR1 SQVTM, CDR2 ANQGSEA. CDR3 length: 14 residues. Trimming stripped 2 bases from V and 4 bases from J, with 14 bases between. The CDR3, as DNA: TGCAGCGTTGAAACCGGGTTAGGGATCACTGAAGCTTTCTTT. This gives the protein CSVETGLGITEAFF.

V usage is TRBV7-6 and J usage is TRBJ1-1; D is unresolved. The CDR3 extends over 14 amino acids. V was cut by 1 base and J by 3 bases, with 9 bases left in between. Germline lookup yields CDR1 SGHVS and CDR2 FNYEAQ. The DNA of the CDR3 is TGTGCCAGCAGCTTAGACGGTGGGGACACTGAAGCTTTCTTT. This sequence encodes CASSLDGGDTEAFF.

Here the CDR3 DNA reads TGTGCCAGCAGACTGACAGGGAACACCGGGGAGCTGTTTTTT. This encodes CASRLTGNTGELFF. The J gene is TRBJ2-2, the V gene TRBV7-9, with D perhaps matching TRBD1 (6 bases). CDR3 size: 14 residues. Trimming took 6 bases from V and 1 from J, leaving 9 bases between them. The germline V gene has CDR1 SEHNR and CDR2 FQNEAQ (reference sequence). The whole variable domain, filled in from reference TRBV7-9 and TRBJ2-2, reads DTGVSQNPRHKITKRGQNVTFRCDPISEHNRLYWYRQTLGQGPEFLTYFQNEAQLEKSRLLSDRFSAERPKGSFSTLEIQRTEQGDSAMYLCASRLTGNTGELFFGEGSRLTVL.

CDR3 region: CASSRNRATNEKLFF. CDR3 nucleotides: TGTGCCAGCAGCAGAAACAGGGCAACTAATGAAAAACTGTTTTTT. The chain employs TRBV7-2 and TRBJ1-4; D might be TRBD1 (6 bases). V dropped 5 bases and J dropped 0 bases, with 10 bases sitting between them. The CDR3 is 15 amino acids. The germline gives CDR1 SGHTA, CDR2 FQGNSA.

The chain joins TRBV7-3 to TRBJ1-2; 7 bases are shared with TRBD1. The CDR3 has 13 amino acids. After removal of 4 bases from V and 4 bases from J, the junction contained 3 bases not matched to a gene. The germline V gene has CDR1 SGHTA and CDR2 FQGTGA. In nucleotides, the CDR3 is TGTGCCAGCAGCTCGGGACAGTTCTATGGCTACACCTTC. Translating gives CASSSGQFYGYTF.

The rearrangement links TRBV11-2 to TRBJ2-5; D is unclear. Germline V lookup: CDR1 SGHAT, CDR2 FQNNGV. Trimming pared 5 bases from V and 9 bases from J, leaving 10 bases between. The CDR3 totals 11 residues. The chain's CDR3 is CASSRGDAQYF. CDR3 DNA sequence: TGTGCCAGCAGCCGCGGAGATGCCCAGTACTTC.

The CDR3 bases are TGCGCCAGCAGCTTGTCACTAGCGGGGGGTCAAGAGACCCAGTACTTC. The encoded protein is CASSLSLAGGQETQYF. The J gene is TRBJ2-5, the V gene TRBV5-1; 12 positions agree with TRBD2. V was pared by 1 base and J by 2 bases, with 3 bases of the junction left unmatched. CDR1 is SGHRS, CDR2 YFSETQ, per germline. CDR3 length: 16 residues.

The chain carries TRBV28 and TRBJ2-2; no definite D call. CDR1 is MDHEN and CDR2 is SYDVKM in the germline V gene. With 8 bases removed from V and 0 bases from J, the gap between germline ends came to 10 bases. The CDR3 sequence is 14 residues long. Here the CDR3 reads CASWASANTGELFF. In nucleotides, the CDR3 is TGTGCCAGCTGGGCTTCGGCGAACACCGGGGAGCTGTTTTTT.

The CDR3, as DNA: TGTGCCAGTAGTATCAGGGAAAATTCACCCCTCCACTTT. Protein product: CASSIRENSPLHF. This rearrangement joins TRBV19 to TRBJ1-6, with D perhaps matching TRBD1 (5 bases). V lost 3 bases and J lost 7, with 7 bases in between. The CDR3 has 13 amino acids. From germline, CDR1 is LNHDA and CDR2 SQIVND (reference sequence).

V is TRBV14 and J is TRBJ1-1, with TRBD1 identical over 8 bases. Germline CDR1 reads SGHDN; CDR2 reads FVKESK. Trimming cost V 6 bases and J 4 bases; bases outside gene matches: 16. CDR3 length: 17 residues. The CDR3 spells CASSPGGAMVVVTEAFF. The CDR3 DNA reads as TGTGCCAGCAGTCCAGGGGGCGCGATGGTTGTTGTCACTGAAGCTTTCTTT.

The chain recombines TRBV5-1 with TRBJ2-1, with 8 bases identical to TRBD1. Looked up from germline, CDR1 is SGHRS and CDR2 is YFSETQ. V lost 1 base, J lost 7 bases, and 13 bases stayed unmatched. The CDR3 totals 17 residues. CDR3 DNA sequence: TGCGCCAGCAGCTTGATAGGACAGGGCTCTCGCCGGAATGAGCAGTTCTTC. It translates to CASSLIGQGSRRNEQFF.

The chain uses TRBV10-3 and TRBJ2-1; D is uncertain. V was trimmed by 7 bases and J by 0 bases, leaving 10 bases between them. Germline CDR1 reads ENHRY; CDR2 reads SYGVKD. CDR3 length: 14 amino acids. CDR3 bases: TGTGCCATCAATTCGGTCAGCTCCTACAATGAGCAGTTCTTC. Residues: CAINSVSSYNEQFF.

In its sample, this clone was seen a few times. DNA of the CDR3: TGCACCAGCAGCCAAGAATTTGTGAACACTGAAGCTTTCTTT. Translation gives CTSSQEFVNTEAFF. This chain links TRBV1 with TRBJ1-1. TRBV1 has pseudogene status. The CDR3 loop spans 14 amino acids.

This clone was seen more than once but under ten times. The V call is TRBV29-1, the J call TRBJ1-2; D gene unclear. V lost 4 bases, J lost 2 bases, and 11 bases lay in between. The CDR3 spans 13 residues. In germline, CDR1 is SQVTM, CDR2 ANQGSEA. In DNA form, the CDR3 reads TGCAGCGTTGCAGTAGGCCAGAACTATGGCTACACCTTC. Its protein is CSVAVGQNYGYTF.

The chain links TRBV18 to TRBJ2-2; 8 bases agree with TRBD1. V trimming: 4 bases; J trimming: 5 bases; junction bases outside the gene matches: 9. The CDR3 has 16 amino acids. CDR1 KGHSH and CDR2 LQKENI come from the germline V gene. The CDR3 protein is CASSLQGALRTGELFF. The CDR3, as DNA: TGTGCCAGCTCACTGCAGGGGGCGCTCAGAACCGGGGAGCTGTTTTTT.

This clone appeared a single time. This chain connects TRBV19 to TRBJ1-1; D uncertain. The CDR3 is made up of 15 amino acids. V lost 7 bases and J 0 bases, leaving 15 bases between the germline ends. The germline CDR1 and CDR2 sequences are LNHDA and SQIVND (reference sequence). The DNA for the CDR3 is TGTGCCAGTAAACTGACCCGGGCTGTGAACACTGAAGCTTTCTTT. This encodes CASKLTRAVNTEAFF.

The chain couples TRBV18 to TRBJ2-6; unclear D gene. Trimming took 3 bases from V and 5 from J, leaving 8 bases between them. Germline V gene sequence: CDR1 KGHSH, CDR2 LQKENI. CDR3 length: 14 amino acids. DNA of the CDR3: TGTGCCAGCTCACCTGCTCCCCGGGCCAACGTCCTGACTTTC. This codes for CASSPAPRANVLTF.

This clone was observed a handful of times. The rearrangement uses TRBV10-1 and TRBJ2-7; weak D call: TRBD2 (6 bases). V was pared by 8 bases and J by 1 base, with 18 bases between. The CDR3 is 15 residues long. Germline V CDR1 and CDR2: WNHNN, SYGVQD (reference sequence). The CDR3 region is CASRYGGLRSYEQYV. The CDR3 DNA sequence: TGCGCCAGCCGTTATGGGGGGTTACGGTCCTACGAGCAGTACGTC.

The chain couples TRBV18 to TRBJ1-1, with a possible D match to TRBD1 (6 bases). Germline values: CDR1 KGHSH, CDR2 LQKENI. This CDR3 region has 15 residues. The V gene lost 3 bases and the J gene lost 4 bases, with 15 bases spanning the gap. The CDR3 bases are TGTGCCAGCTCACCGCCTCAGGGGAGAGGCACTGAAGCTTTCTTT. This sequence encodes CASSPPQGRGTEAFF.

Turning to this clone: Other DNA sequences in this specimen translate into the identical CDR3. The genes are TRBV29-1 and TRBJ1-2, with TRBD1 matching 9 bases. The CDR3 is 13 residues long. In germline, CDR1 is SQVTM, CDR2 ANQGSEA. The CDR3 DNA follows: TGCAGTGCGACACCACAGGGGGCGCATGGCTACACCTTC. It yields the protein CSATPQGAHGYTF.

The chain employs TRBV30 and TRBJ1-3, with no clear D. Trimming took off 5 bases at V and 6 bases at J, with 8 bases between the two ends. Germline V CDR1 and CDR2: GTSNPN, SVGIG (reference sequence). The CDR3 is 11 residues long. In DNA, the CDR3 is TGTGCCTGGGGTCCGGCAAACACCATATATTTT. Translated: CAWGPANTIYF. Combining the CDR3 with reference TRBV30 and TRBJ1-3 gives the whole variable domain SQTIHQWPATLVQPVGSPLSLECTVEGTSNPNLYWYRQAAGRGLQLLFYSVGIGQISSEVPQNLSASRPQDRQFILSSKKLLLSDSGFYLCAWGPANTIYFGEGSWLTVV.

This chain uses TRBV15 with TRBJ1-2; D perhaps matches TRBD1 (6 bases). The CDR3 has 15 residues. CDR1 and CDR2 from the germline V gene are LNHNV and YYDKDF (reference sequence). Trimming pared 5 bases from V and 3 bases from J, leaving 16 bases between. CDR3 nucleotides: TGTGCCACCAGCCCAAGAAACAGGGAAGACTATGGCTACACCTTC. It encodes CATSPRNREDYGYTF.

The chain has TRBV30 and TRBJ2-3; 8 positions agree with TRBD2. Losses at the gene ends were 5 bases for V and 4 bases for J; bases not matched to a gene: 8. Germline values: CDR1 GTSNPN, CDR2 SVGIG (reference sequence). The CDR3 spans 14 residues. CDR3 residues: CAWGKRESSDTQYF. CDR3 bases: TGTGCCTGGGGCAAGCGGGAGTCATCAGATACGCAGTATTTT.

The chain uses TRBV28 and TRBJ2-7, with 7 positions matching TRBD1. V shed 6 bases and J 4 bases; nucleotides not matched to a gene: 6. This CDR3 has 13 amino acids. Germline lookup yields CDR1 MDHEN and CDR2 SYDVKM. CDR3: CASRKTGSYEQYV. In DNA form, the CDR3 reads TGTGCCAGCAGAAAGACAGGGTCTTACGAGCAGTACGTC.

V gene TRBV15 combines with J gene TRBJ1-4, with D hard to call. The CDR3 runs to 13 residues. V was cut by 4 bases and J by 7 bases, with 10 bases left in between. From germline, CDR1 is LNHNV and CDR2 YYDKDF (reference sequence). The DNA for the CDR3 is TGTGCCACCAGCACAGCGGCAGGTGAAAAACTGTTTTTT. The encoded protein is CATSTAAGEKLFF.

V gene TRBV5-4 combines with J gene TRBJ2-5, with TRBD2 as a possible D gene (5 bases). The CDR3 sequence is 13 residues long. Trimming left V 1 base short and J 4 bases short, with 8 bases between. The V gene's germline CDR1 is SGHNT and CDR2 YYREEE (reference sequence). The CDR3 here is CASSLIAGETQYF. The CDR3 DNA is TGTGCCAGCAGCTTGATTGCGGGAGAGACCCAGTACTTC.

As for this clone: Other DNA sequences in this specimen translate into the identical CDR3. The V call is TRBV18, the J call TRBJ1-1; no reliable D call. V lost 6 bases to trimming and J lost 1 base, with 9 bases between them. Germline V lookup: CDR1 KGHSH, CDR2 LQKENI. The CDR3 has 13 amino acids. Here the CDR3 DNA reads TGTGCCAGCTCCCCCGCGGGGAACACTGAAGCTTTCTTT. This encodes CASSPAGNTEAFF.

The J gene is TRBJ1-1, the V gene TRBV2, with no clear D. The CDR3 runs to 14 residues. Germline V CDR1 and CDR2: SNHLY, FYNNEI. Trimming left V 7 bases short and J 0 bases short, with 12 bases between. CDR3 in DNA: TGTGCCAGCACGGTGACGGTCATGAACACTGAAGCTTTCTTT. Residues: CASTVTVMNTEAFF. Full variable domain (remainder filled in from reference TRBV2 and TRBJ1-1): EPEVTQTPSHQVTQMGQEVILRCVPISNHLYFYWYRQILGQKVEFLVSFYNNEISEKSEIFDDQFSVERPDGSNFTLKIRSTKLEDSAMYFCASTVTVMNTEAFFGQGTRLTVV.